This TCR beta chain was retrieved from a study of blood T cells in healthy people across ages. V lost 1 base to trimming and J lost 4 bases, with 13 bases between them. Germline CDR1 and CDR2: SNHLY and FYNNEI. The CDR3 spans 15 residues. This clonotype was seen a handful of times. Healthy Caucasian individuals from Russia aged 6 to 90 served as donors. PCR was performed a second time for roughly 7 to 12 cycles using a sample-barcoded 5' primer and a J-beta primer mix. MiXCR was run by TCRdb on the 5' RACE reads, yielding one entry per CDR3 protein. Found here are just over 1 million distinct CDR3 sequences, more than 35% of them singletons; the top ten hold under 20%.

This TCR was sampled from a woman aged 55-70 years in good health. The rearrangement links TRBV2 to TRBJ2-5; no definite D call. The sequencing input was blood. The CDR3 protein is CASSEDSLDLETQYF. In nucleotides, the CDR3 is TGTGCCAGCAGTGAAGACAGTCTAGACTTAGAGACCCAGTACTTC.